The clone carrying this TCR beta chain was recorded once. As originally analysed: How many nucleated cells were present was estimated from reference gene primer amplification. Sequencing used immunoSEQ multiplex PCR; TCRdb keeps in-frame clones, though not all of them. V and J calls and clone size come straight from that table; D and trimming were deduced from the DNA. The table includes 310,000 or so clones, around 87% detected once. This sample is part of a study of blood T cell repertoires in COVID-19. Study overall: Samples of COVID-19 (acute and convalescent) were obtained from the United States, Italy and Spain.

Germline V lookup: CDR1 SNHLY, CDR2 FYNNEI. The V segment lost 3 bases and the J segment 6 bases; nucleotides outside the gene matches: 9. The CDR3 is 15 residues long. The chain joins TRBV2 to TRBJ1-2; 8 bases agree with TRBD1. The TCR was taken from a man aged 70-80 years with acute or convalescent COVID-19. Sample: peripheral blood. The CDR3 here is CASSERTTGDNGYTF. The CDR3 DNA reads as TGTGCCAGCAGTGAGCGGACGACAGGGGATAATGGCTACACCTTC.